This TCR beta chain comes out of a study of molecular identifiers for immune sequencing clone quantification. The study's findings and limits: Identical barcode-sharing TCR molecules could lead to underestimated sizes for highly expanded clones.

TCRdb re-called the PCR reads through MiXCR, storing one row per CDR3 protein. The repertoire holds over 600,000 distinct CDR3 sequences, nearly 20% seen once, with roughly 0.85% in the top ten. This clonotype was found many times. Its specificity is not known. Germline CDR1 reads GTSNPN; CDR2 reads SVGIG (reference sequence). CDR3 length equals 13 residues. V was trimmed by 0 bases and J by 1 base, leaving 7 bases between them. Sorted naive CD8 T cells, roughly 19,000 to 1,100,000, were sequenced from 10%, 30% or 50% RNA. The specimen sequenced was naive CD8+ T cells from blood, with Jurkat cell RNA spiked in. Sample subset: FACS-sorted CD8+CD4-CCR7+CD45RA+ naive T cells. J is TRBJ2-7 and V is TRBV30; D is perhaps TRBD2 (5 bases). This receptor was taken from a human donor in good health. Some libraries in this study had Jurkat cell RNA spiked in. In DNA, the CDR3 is TGTGCCTGGAGTGTATCGGGGTCCTACGAGCAGTACTTC. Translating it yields CAWSVSGSYEQYF.